Presented here are 11 T cell receptor beta chains from one specimen sequenced in a study of OX40 agonist ivuxolimab in advanced cancers. Method: immunoSEQ multiplex PCR; TCRdb's copy keeps in-frame clones and lacks some. The sample records 15,000 to 20,000 clones, roughly 80% being singletons. Specimen: CD4+ or CD8+ T cells sorted from blood, collected in a trial of the OX40 agonist ivuxolimab. These TCRs come from an adult with an advanced solid tumor such as melanoma, head and neck, liver or kidney cancer.

The gene calls are TRBV4-3 and TRBJ1-1; 7 nucleotides match TRBD1. The CDR3 totals 15 residues. V lost 1 base and J lost 5; bases outside the gene matches: 7. Germline V gene sequence: CDR1 LGHNA, CDR2 YSLEER. In DNA form, the CDR3 reads TGCGCCAGCAGCCAAGTTGTGACAGGGACGACTGAAGCTTTCTTT. Translated, it gives CASSQVVTGTTEAFF.

This clone appeared once. V gene TRBV7-2 combines with J gene TRBJ2-5; TRBD2 matches 8 bases. The CDR3 runs to 13 residues. Germline trimming cut 5 bases from V and 4 bases from J; bases unmatched to any gene: 3. Germline CDR1 reads SGHTA; CDR2 reads FQGNSA. CDR3 region: CASSLGTRETQYF. The CDR3 region has the DNA TGTGCCAGCAGCCTCGGGACTAGAGAGACCCAGTACTTC.

The genes are TRBV27 and TRBJ2-7, with D unresolved. The V end was cut by 4 bases, the J end by 1 base, with 8 bases between. The germline V gene encodes CDR1 MNHEY and CDR2 SMNVEV (reference sequence). The CDR3 length is 13 residues. This chain's CDR3 is CASSYAQSYEQYF. DNA for the CDR3: TGTGCCAGCAGTTACGCCCAGTCCTACGAGCAGTACTTC.

The rearrangement joins TRBV9 to TRBJ1-4; D not resolved. The CDR3 is 14 residues long. Germline V gives CDR1 SGDLS, CDR2 YYNGEE. V was clipped by 3 bases and J by 3 bases, with 9 bases between them. For the CDR3, the DNA is TGTGCCAGCAGCGGGATTCTTCCTAATGAAAAACTGTTTTTT. This encodes CASSGILPNEKLFF.

This clone was seen only once. This sequence joins TRBV27 and TRBJ1-2; D is uncertain. CDR3 length: 13 amino acids. The V gene's germline CDR1 is MNHEY and CDR2 SMNVEV (reference sequence). Trimming pared 3 bases from V and 2 bases from J, leaving 7 bases between. The CDR3 DNA reads as TGTGCCAGCAGTTTTTACGGGAACTATGGCTACACCTTC. As protein: CASSFYGNYGYTF.

The rearrangement links TRBV9 to TRBJ2-1; D possibly corresponds to TRBD2 (5 bases). V was clipped by 3 bases and J by 5 bases, with 6 bases between them. Looked up from germline, CDR1 is SGDLS and CDR2 is YYNGEE. The CDR3 runs to 12 residues. CDR3 sequence (DNA): TGTGCCAGCAGCGCGGAGGACAATGAGCAGTTCTTC. Translated, it gives CASSAEDNEQFF.

This clone has a single count. The chain links TRBV14 to TRBJ2-3; D unclear. This CDR3 comprises 13 residues. Trimming took 4 bases from V and 2 from J, leaving 7 bases between them. CDR1 SGHDN and CDR2 FVKESK come from the germline V gene. The CDR3: CASSPPVTDTQYF. The CDR3 nucleotides read TGTGCCAGCAGCCCACCAGTCACAGATACGCAGTATTTT.

By sample share, this clone is medium-sized. The chain couples TRBV4-1 to TRBJ1-2, with D hard to call. V lost 0 bases to trimming and J lost 0 bases, with 11 bases between them. This CDR3 comprises 16 residues. Germline loops: CDR1 MGHRA, CDR2 YSYEKL. The DNA for the CDR3 is TGCGCCAGCAGCCAAGAACAAGGGCAGCCTAACTATGGCTACACCTTC. Translating it yields CASSQEQGQPNYGYTF.

The chain is built from TRBV2 and TRBJ2-5, with D perhaps matching TRBD2 (5 bases). V dropped 6 bases and J dropped 12 bases, with 11 bases sitting between them. Germline CDR1 and CDR2: SNHLY and FYNNEI. CDR3 length: 10 amino acids. CDR3 sequence (DNA): TGTGCCAGCAGCGGACGGGAAAAGTACTTC. It encodes CASSGREKYF.

The rearrangement joins TRBV6-5 to TRBJ1-1; D is possibly TRBD1 (5 bases). V was shortened by 5 bases and J by 4 bases, with 11 bases between the two germline ends. The CDR3 spans 13 residues. CDR1 is MNHEY, CDR2 SVGAGI, per germline. CDR3 coding DNA: TGTGCCAGCAGTGAGGACACCCTCACTGAAGCTTTCTTT. Protein product: CASSEDTLTEAFF.

The chain carries TRBV7-8 and TRBJ2-1, with 11 bases matching TRBD2. Trimming at V came to 5 bases and at J to 0 bases, leaving 6 bases not matched to a gene. CDR3 length: 17 residues. CDR1 SGHVS and CDR2 FQNEAQ come from the germline V gene. The CDR3 DNA reads TGTGCCAGCAGCGAGGGACTAGCGGACCTCTCCTACAATGAGCAGTTCTTC. Translating it yields CASSEGLADLSYNEQFF.